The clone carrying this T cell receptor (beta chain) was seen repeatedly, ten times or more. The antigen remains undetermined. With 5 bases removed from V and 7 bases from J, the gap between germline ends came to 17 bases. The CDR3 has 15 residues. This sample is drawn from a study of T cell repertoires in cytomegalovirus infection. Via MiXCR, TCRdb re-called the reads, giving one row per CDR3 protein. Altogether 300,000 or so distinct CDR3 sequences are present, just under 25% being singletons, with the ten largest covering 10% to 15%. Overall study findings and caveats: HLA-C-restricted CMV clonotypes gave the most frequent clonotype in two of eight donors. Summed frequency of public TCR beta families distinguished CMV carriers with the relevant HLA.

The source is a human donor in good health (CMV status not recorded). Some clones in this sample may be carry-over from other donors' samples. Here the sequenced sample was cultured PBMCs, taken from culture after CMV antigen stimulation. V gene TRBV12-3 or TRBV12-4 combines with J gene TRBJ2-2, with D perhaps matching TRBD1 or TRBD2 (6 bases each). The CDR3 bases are TGTGCCAGCAGTCACTTAATAGGGGGGATCGGGGAGCTGTTTTTT. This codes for CASSHLIGGIGELFF.